The 28 T cell receptor beta chains reported below all come from one sample, sequenced in a study of CD8 T cells in Susac syndrome. Random hexamers served to reverse transcribe roughly 0.45 to 1 ug RNA. Using its own MiXCR run on the immunoSEQ multiplex PCR reads, TCRdb lists one record per CDR3 protein. The repertoire holds approximately 170,000 distinct CDR3 sequences, under 95% seen once, with approximately 0.073% in the top ten. The sequencing sample was made of CD4+ T cells from PBMCs. All receptors derive from a human donor in good health.

The chain carries TRBV6-1 and TRBJ1-1; weak D call: TRBD1 (6 bases). This CDR3 has 13 amino acids. V gave up 4 bases and J gave up 6 bases, with 12 bases separating them. Germline lookup yields CDR1 MNHNS and CDR2 SASEGT. The CDR3 region is CASSGQEGAEAFF. The DNA for the CDR3 is TGTGCCAGCAGTGGACAGGAGGGCGCTGAAGCTTTCTTT.

The V call is TRBV20-1, the J call TRBJ2-5, with D maybe TRBD1 (6 bases). The CDR3 is made up of 15 amino acids. Trimming cost V 6 bases and J 0 bases, with 17 bases left between them. Germline V gene sequence: CDR1 DFQATT, CDR2 SNEGSKA (reference sequence). The CDR3 DNA reads as TGCAGTGCCCCTCCGGGACAAGTCCACCAAGAGACCCAGTACTTC. This sequence encodes CSAPPGQVHQETQYF.

V gene TRBV18 combines with J gene TRBJ2-1, with D perhaps TRBD1 (5 bases). The V end lost 0 bases, the J end lost 7 bases, and 10 bases lay between the germline ends. CDR3 length: 14 amino acids. Germline-derived CDR1 and CDR2 are KGHSH and LQKENI. The CDR3 sequence: CASSPPPGWNEQFF. In DNA, the CDR3 is TGTGCCAGCTCACCACCGCCAGGGTGGAATGAGCAGTTCTTC.

The CDR3 region is CASSLPGGRADTQYF. The CDR3 coding sequence is TGTGCCAGCAGTCTCCCAGGAGGCCGGGCAGATACGCAGTATTTT. The chain couples TRBV28 to TRBJ2-3; the D gene is possibly TRBD2 (5 bases). In germline, CDR1 is MDHEN, CDR2 SYDVKM. This CDR3 is built from 15 residues. V gave up 5 bases and J gave up 4 bases, with 16 bases separating them.

DNA of the CDR3: TGTGCCACAGACCGTAGCTCCTACGAGCAGTACTTC. This codes for CATDRSSYEQYF. This sequence joins TRBV28 and TRBJ2-7; D unresolved. Trimming took off 10 bases at V and 0 bases at J, with 10 bases between the two ends. From germline, CDR1 is MDHEN and CDR2 SYDVKM. The CDR3 is 12 residues long.

The V and J genes are TRBV28 and TRBJ1-4; unclear D gene. The CDR3 has 13 amino acids. V shed 10 bases and J shed 0 bases, with 9 bases lying between them. The V gene's germline CDR1 is MDHEN and CDR2 SYDVKM. CDR3 region: CATRRTTNEKLFF. The CDR3 DNA reads as TGTGCCACCCGAAGGACAACTAATGAAAAACTGTTTTTT. The full variable domain, with the rest looked up from reference TRBV28 and TRBJ1-4, is DVKVTQSSRYLVKRTGEKVFLECVQDMDHENMFWYRQDPGLGLRLIYFSYDVKMKEKGDIPEGYSVSREKKERFSLILESASTNQTSMYLCATRRTTNEKLFFGSGTQLSVL.

The chain carries TRBV12-3 or TRBV12-4 and TRBJ1-5; 8 bases fit TRBD1. The CDR3 has 17 amino acids. The junction had 11 bases not matched to a gene; V was cut back by 5 bases and J by 2 bases. CDR3 in amino acids: CASSPYSGQVGNQPQHF. CDR3 coding DNA: TGTGCCAGCAGTCCATACTCGGGACAGGTCGGCAATCAGCCCCAGCATTTT.

The genes are TRBV28 and TRBJ2-4; no firm D call. The CDR3 covers 13 residues. Germline V gene sequence: CDR1 MDHEN, CDR2 SYDVKM. Written as DNA, the CDR3 is TGTGCTACAACAGAACTAGCCAAAAACATTCAGTACTTC. Protein sequence: CATTELAKNIQYF.

The rearrangement links TRBV15 to TRBJ1-1; D remains ambiguous. Germline CDR1 reads LNHNV; CDR2 reads YYDKDF (reference sequence). The CDR3 runs 13 residues. The V end lost 4 bases, the J end lost 0 bases, and 6 bases lay between the germline ends. The CDR3, as DNA: TGTGCCACCAGCACTGAGTTGAACACTGAAGCTTTCTTT. Its protein is CATSTELNTEAFF.

The V and J genes are TRBV2 and TRBJ2-1; no clear D. Trimming left V 5 bases short and J 3 bases short, with 14 bases between. Per germline, CDR1 SNHLY and CDR2 FYNNEI. This CDR3 has 15 amino acids. CDR3 nucleotides: TGTGCCAGCAGTAACGGCCAGGTTCTCTACAATGAGCAGTTCTTC. Its translation: CASSNGQVLYNEQFF.

The chain employs TRBV6-6 and TRBJ2-2; 8 nucleotides agree with TRBD1. Germline V gives CDR1 MNHNY, CDR2 SVGAGI (reference sequence). There are 13 residues in the CDR3. Unmatched junction bases numbered 5, after V lost 6 bases and J lost 8 bases. The CDR3 bases are TGTGCCAGCAGGGACAGGGAAGTAGGGGAGCTGTTTTTT. This translates into CASRDREVGELFF.

The V call is TRBV9, the J call TRBJ1-2, with 8 positions matching TRBD1. Germline V lookup: CDR1 SGDLS, CDR2 YYNGEE. V shed 4 bases and J 4 bases; nucleotides not matched to a gene: 9. The CDR3 totals 15 residues. CDR3 DNA: TGTGCCAGCAGCTTTTCAAGGGGGACAGGCTATGGCTACACCTTC. Translation gives CASSFSRGTGYGYTF.

CDR3 residues: CASSPNGDQPQHF. CDR3 DNA: TGTGCCAGCAGCCCGAATGGGGATCAGCCCCAGCATTTT. The V and J genes are TRBV11-2 and TRBJ1-5; D is unclear. Trimming took off 5 bases at V and 5 bases at J, with 10 bases between the two ends. This CDR3 comprises 13 residues. Germline assignment: CDR1 SGHAT and CDR2 FQNNGV.

This clonotype is a singleton in its sample. The chain is built from TRBV4-1 and TRBJ2-1; no definite D call. CDR3 length: 17 amino acids. V was clipped by 3 bases and J by 0 bases, with 15 bases between them. The germline V gene encodes CDR1 MGHRA and CDR2 YSYEKL. Here the CDR3 reads CASSQDRSWSSYNEQFF. In DNA form, the CDR3 reads TGCGCCAGCAGCCAGGATAGGAGCTGGAGCTCCTACAATGAGCAGTTCTTC.

The chain uses TRBV7-9 and TRBJ2-2; D remains ambiguous. Trimming removed 7 bases at V and 4 bases at J, with 7 bases between. Germline V CDR1 and CDR2: SEHNR, FQNEAQ (reference sequence). The CDR3 covers 12 residues. CDR3 nucleotide sequence: TGTGCCAGCACCCTGGGCACCGGGGAGCTGTTTTTT. Its translation is CASTLGTGELFF.

This clonotype came up once. The chain combines TRBV29-1 with TRBJ1-1; D is unresolved. The V end was cut by 4 bases, the J end by 0 bases, with 9 bases between. CDR3 length: 13 residues. Germline CDR1 is SQVTM and CDR2 is ANQGSEA. CDR3 residues: CSVAGILNTEAFF. DNA for the CDR3: TGCAGCGTTGCGGGTATACTGAACACTGAAGCTTTCTTT.

The chain joins TRBV20-1 to TRBJ1-5; D may be TRBD1 (6 bases). The V and J ends lost 6 bases and 7 bases respectively, with 25 bases between them. CDR1 DFQATT and CDR2 SNEGSKA come from the germline V gene (reference sequence). There are 16 residues in the CDR3. The CDR3 sequence is CSARGVENMRGQPQHF. CDR3 sequence (DNA): TGCAGTGCCCGGGGGGTGGAAAATATGAGGGGGCAGCCCCAGCATTTT.

The table lists this clonotype with a few counts. Here the CDR3 DNA reads TGTGCCAGCAGCCCGACAGGGTTCTATGGCTACACCTTC. It yields the protein CASSPTGFYGYTF. J is TRBJ1-2 and V is TRBV6-1, with TRBD1 identical over 7 bases. The CDR3 sequence is 13 residues long. Germline V gene lookup returns CDR1 MNHNS and CDR2 SASEGT. The J segment lost 4 bases and the V segment lost 6 bases, leaving 5 bases of the junction unmatched.

This chain uses TRBV12-3 or TRBV12-4 with TRBJ2-2; D is uncertain. CDR3 length: 15 amino acids. Trimming cost V 6 bases and J 4 bases, with 15 bases left between them. The CDR3 DNA reads as TGTGCCAGCAGCCCTTCTAGTAGTGGCACCGGGGAGCTGTTTTTT. Translated, it gives CASSPSSSGTGELFF.

The V call is TRBV6-2 or TRBV6-3, the J call TRBJ1-2; D ambiguous. There are 12 residues in the CDR3. Germline loops: CDR1 MNHEY, CDR2 SVGEGT. The ends were cut back, 2 bases at V and 8 bases at J, with 9 bases in the middle. The CDR3 coding sequence is TGTGCCAGCAGTTACGGGGTCGGAGGCTACACCTTC. It is translated as CASSYGVGGYTF.

This chain connects TRBV9 to TRBJ2-5; D is unclear. Trimming cost V 3 bases and J 4 bases, with 16 bases left between them. CDR1 SGDLS and CDR2 YYNGEE come from the germline V gene. This CDR3 has 15 residues. The CDR3 protein is CASSGLPRSPETQYF. CDR3 DNA sequence: TGTGCCAGCAGCGGCCTTCCAAGATCCCCAGAGACCCAGTACTTC. The full variable domain, with the rest looked up from reference TRBV9 and TRBJ2-5, is DSGVTQTPKHLITATGQRVTLRCSPRSGDLSVYWYQQSLDQGLQFLIQYYNGEERAKGNILERFSAQQFPDLHSELNLSSLELGDSALYFCASSGLPRSPETQYFGPGTRLLVL.

This clonotype was counted only a few times. The chain is built from TRBV19 and TRBJ2-2; no reliable D call. This CDR3 is 14 amino acids long. Trimming cost V 7 bases and J 5 bases, with 14 bases left between them. From germline, CDR1 is LNHDA and CDR2 SQIVND (reference sequence). CDR3 sequence: CASTVAVGTGELFF. The CDR3 DNA follows: TGTGCCAGTACGGTGGCAGTGGGTACCGGGGAGCTGTTTTTT.

The chain links TRBV2 to TRBJ2-3; 8 bases align to TRBD2. Trimming cost V 5 bases and J 3 bases; bases outside gene matches: 4. Per germline, CDR1 SNHLY and CDR2 FYNNEI. CDR3 length: 14 amino acids. The DNA for the CDR3 is TGTGCCAGCAGTTCCGGGACTAGAACAGATACGCAGTATTTT. The encoded protein is CASSSGTRTDTQYF.

The V call is TRBV6-2 or TRBV6-3, the J call TRBJ2-5, with 7 bases matching TRBD2. J lost 3 bases, V lost 5 bases, and 12 bases had no gene match. The germline V gene encodes CDR1 MNHEY and CDR2 SVGEGT. CDR3 length equals 16 residues. The CDR3 DNA reads as TGTGCCAGCAGTCGACTCGTTGGGCGGGGGAAAGAGACCCAGTACTTC. It encodes CASSRLVGRGKETQYF.

CDR3 DNA: TGTGCCAGCAGCTTGGGACAGCTTGATACGCAGTATTTT. This translates into CASSLGQLDTQYF. This sequence joins TRBV7-2 and TRBJ2-3; TRBD1 matches at 7 bases. The germline V gene encodes CDR1 SGHTA and CDR2 FQGNSA. The CDR3 covers 13 residues. J gave up 6 bases and V 3 bases, and 3 bases lay outside the gene matches.

The rearrangement uses TRBV3-1 and TRBJ2-5; D call uncertain. Germline V gene sequence: CDR1 LGHDT, CDR2 YNNKEL (reference sequence). V was pared by 6 bases and J by 5 bases, with 7 bases between. The CDR3 sequence is 11 residues long. In DNA form, the CDR3 reads TGTGCCAGCAGGAGCCTTGAGACCCAGTACTTC. This codes for CASRSLETQYF.

In this sample, this clonotype turned up once. V and J are TRBV19 and TRBJ1-2; D is uncertain. V shed 6 bases and J shed 5 bases, with 10 bases lying between them. Germline V gene lookup returns CDR1 LNHDA and CDR2 SQIVND (reference sequence). The CDR3 has 12 residues. CDR3 nucleotide sequence: TGTGCCAGTAGCGTAGCAGGATATGGCTACACCTTC. It encodes CASSVAGYGYTF.

The chain has TRBV16 and TRBJ1-4; no firm D call. Trimming removed 0 bases at V and 0 bases at J, with 5 bases between. The germline V gene encodes CDR1 KGHSY and CDR2 FQNENV. The CDR3 contains 15 residues. The CDR3, as DNA: TGTGCCAGCAGCCAATCACTTGCAACTAATGAAAAACTGTTTTTT. Translating gives CASSQSLATNEKLFF.